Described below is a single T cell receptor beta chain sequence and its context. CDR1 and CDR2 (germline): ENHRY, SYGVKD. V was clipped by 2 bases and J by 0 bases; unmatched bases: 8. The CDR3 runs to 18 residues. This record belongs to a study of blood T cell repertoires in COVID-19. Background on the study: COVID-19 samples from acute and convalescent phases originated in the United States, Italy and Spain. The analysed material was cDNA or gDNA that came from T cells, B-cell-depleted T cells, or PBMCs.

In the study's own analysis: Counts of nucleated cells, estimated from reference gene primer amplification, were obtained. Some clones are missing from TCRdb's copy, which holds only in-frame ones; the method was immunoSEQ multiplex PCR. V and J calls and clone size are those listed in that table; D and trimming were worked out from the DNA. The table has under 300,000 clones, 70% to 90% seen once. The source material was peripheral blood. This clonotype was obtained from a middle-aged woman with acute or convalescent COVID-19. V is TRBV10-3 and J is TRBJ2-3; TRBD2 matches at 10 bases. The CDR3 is CAISEMGLAGASTDTQYF. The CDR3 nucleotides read TGTGCCATCAGTGAGATGGGGCTAGCGGGGGCCAGCACAGATACGCAGTATTTT.